Below are 11 T cell receptor beta chains sequenced from a single sample in a study of monozygotic twins with cystic fibrosis. Assay used: immunoSEQ multiplex PCR; TCRdb lists only in-frame clones, some missing. The table has 25,000 to 30,000 clones, about nine tenths seen once. Sequenced: blood. These receptors were obtained from a girl aged 2 to 10 with cystic fibrosis.

The chain links TRBV11-3 to TRBJ2-3; D uncertain. The CDR3 consists of 15 residues. The germline V gene has CDR1 SGHNT and CDR2 YENEEA. V lost 4 bases to trimming and J lost 2 bases, with 13 bases between them. The CDR3 region has the DNA TGTGCCAGCAGCTCTGACTGGGCCCACACAGATACGCAGTATTTT. This translates into CASSSDWAHTDTQYF.

The chain has TRBV5-1 and TRBJ2-3; 8 bases align to TRBD2. Germline V lookup: CDR1 SGHRS, CDR2 YFSETQ. Germline trimming cut 4 bases from V and 2 bases from J; bases unmatched to any gene: 9. This CDR3 spans 16 amino acids. CDR3 nucleotide sequence: TGCGCCAGCAGCCCAGAGCGGGGGTTCTCCACAGATACGCAGTATTTT. This codes for CASSPERGFSTDTQYF.

This chain uses TRBV27 with TRBJ2-7, with unresolved D. The CDR3 runs to 13 residues. Trimming left V 3 bases short and J 4 bases short, with 10 bases between. CDR1 and CDR2 from the germline V gene are MNHEY and SMNVEV (reference sequence). CDR3 protein: CASSFGLGYEQYF. The CDR3 DNA reads TGTGCCAGCAGTTTCGGGCTAGGATACGAGCAGTACTTC.

This clone was seen a few times. J is TRBJ1-6 and V is TRBV15; no firm D call. Germline-derived CDR1 and CDR2 are LNHNV and YYDKDF (reference sequence). With 3 bases removed from V and 10 bases from J, the gap between germline ends came to 13 bases. The CDR3 has 14 residues. This CDR3 is CATSRSRWGSPLHF. For the CDR3, the DNA is TGTGCCACCAGCAGGAGCCGATGGGGATCACCCCTCCACTTT.

This chain uses TRBV10-2 with TRBJ2-6; 10 bases match TRBD1. The CDR3 is 17 residues long. Germline values: CDR1 WSHSY, CDR2 SAAADI. Trimming took 3 bases from V and 4 from J; bases not matched to a gene: 6. The CDR3 protein is CASSERQGALGANVLTF. CDR3 DNA: TGCGCCAGCAGTGAAAGACAGGGGGCGCTCGGGGCCAACGTCCTGACTTTC.

The gene calls are TRBV4-3 and TRBJ1-4; D is unclear. The germline CDR1 and CDR2 sequences are LGHNA and YSLEER. V lost 1 base and J lost 5, with 29 bases in between. The CDR3 sequence is 21 residues long. The CDR3 here is CASSQVVFPQIMDGINEKLFF. The CDR3 DNA reads as TGCGCCAGCAGCCAAGTTGTCTTTCCCCAGATCATGGACGGAATCAATGAAAAACTGTTTTTT.

V is TRBV19 and J is TRBJ2-7; 8 bases are a match to TRBD2. This CDR3 is 15 amino acids long. Per germline, CDR1 LNHDA and CDR2 SQIVND (reference sequence). V dropped 5 bases and J dropped 3; count of bases not matched to a gene: 9. The chain's CDR3 is CASSHGRGSIYEQYF. In nucleotides, the CDR3 is TGTGCCAGTAGTCACGGGAGGGGCTCCATCTACGAGCAGTACTTC. Combining the CDR3 with reference TRBV19 and TRBJ2-7 gives the whole variable domain DGGITQSPKYLFRKEGQNVTLSCEQNLNHDAMYWYRQDPGQGLRLIYYSQIVNDFQKGDIAEGYSVSREKKESFPLTVTSAQKNPTAFYLCASSHGRGSIYEQYFGPGTRLTVT.

The rearrangement joins TRBV7-9 to TRBJ1-1; no reliable D call. CDR1 is SEHNR, CDR2 FQNEAQ, per germline (reference sequence). The CDR3 extends over 14 amino acids. V was trimmed by 5 bases and J by 0 bases, leaving 10 bases between them. The chain's CDR3 is CASSPSGLNTEAFF. The CDR3 DNA reads TGTGCCAGCAGCCCGTCCGGGTTGAACACTGAAGCTTTCTTT.

The chain recombines TRBV6-1 with TRBJ1-5; 7 bases fit TRBD1. The trim removed 4 bases at V and 3 bases at J, leaving 21 bases unmatched. The CDR3 consists of 20 residues. Germline V gene lookup returns CDR1 MNHNS and CDR2 SASEGT. CDR3 in amino acids: CASSGGPGQKFKLDNQPQHF. The DNA for the CDR3 is TGTGCCAGCAGTGGGGGGCCGGGACAGAAATTTAAATTAGACAATCAGCCCCAGCATTTT.

The CDR3: CASSRRPNQPQHF. CDR3 nucleotide sequence: TGTGCCAGCAGCCGACGGCCCAATCAGCCCCAGCATTTT. The rearrangement joins TRBV5-6 to TRBJ1-5, with unresolved D. The CDR3 runs 13 residues. Germline lookup yields CDR1 SGHDT and CDR2 YYEEEE. Trimming left V 4 bases short and J 3 bases short, with 8 bases between.

The genes are TRBV5-1 and TRBJ1-2; unclear D gene. CDR1 and CDR2 from the germline V gene are SGHRS and YFSETQ. V was clipped by 1 base and J by 6 bases, with 7 bases between them. The CDR3 has 12 amino acids. CDR3 in DNA: TGCGCCAGCAGCTTGAAGTCAGATGGCTACACCTTC. Amino acid sequence: CASSLKSDGYTF.